A single sample is the source of the 21 T cell receptor beta chains below, sequenced in a study of blood T cell repertoires in COVID-19. Repertoires were generated with immunoSEQ multiplex PCR, while TCRdb's copy carries only in-frame clones and drops some. This sample has roughly 120,000 clones, with 86% found just once. The sample was peripheral blood. These receptors all stem from a human donor in a cohort sampled during active COVID-19.

This clone was observed a handful of times. The chain joins TRBV28 to TRBJ2-3, with a tentative D call TRBD2 (6 bases). CDR1 is MDHEN and CDR2 is SYDVKM in the germline V gene. The CDR3 is 13 residues long. The ends were cut back, 10 bases at V and 11 bases at J, with 22 bases in the middle. The CDR3 bases are TGTGCCACCAGGACTAAACTTAACATCCTGCAGTATTTT. Translation gives CATRTKLNILQYF. Filled out from reference TRBV28 and TRBJ2-3, the complete variable domain reads DVKVTQSSRYLVKRTGEKVFLECVQDMDHENMFWYRQDPGLGLRLIYFSYDVKMKEKGDIPEGYSVSREKKERFSLILESASTNQTSMYLCATRTKLNILQYFGPGTRLTVL.

This clone was found a few times. The CDR3 DNA follows: TGCGCCAGCCACCAATCTACAGGGGTGGGTAATGAAAAACTGTTTTTT. It codes for CASHQSTGVGNEKLFF. This sequence joins TRBV5-1 and TRBJ1-4; the match to TRBD1 covers 7 bases. Trimming cost V 7 bases and J 4 bases; bases outside gene matches: 13. Per germline, CDR1 SGHRS and CDR2 YFSETQ. CDR3 length: 16 residues. Drawing the rest from reference TRBV5-1 and TRBJ1-4, the complete variable domain is KAGVTQTPRYLIKTRGQQVTLSCSPISGHRSVSWYQQTPGQGLQFLFEYFSETQRNKGNFPGRFSGRQFSNSRSEMNVSTLELGDSALYLCASHQSTGVGNEKLFFGSGTQLSVL.

The genes are TRBV24-1 and TRBJ1-5, with D uncertain. The CDR3 runs 12 residues. V lost 6 bases and J 4 bases, leaving 6 bases between the germline ends. CDR1 and CDR2 from the germline V gene are KGHDR and SFDVKD. The CDR3 DNA sequence: TGTGCCACCAGTAACGGGAATCAGCCCCAGCATTTT. It encodes CATSNGNQPQHF.

The chain uses TRBV29-1 and TRBJ2-1, with D possibly being TRBD2 (6 bases). The CDR3 has 11 amino acids. Germline lookup yields CDR1 SQVTM and CDR2 ANQGSEA. Trimming removed 4 bases at V and 9 bases at J, with 10 bases between. Here the CDR3 reads CSVARGGEQFF. The CDR3 bases are TGCAGCGTTGCGAGGGGAGGTGAGCAGTTCTTC.

The chain is built from TRBV4-1 and TRBJ2-3, with D possibly matching TRBD1 (5 bases). This CDR3 has 15 residues. Germline V gene lookup returns CDR1 MGHRA and CDR2 YSYEKL. V shed 1 base and J shed 5 bases, with 13 bases lying between them. The CDR3 loop reads CASSQGRLTGDTQYF. DNA of the CDR3: TGCGCCAGCAGCCAAGGACGGCTTACAGGAGATACGCAGTATTTT.

The rearrangement joins TRBV7-2 to TRBJ2-3; 15 positions match TRBD2. Germline V gene data show CDR1 as SGHTA and CDR2 as FQGNSA. Trimming took 5 bases from V and 3 from J; bases not matched to a gene: 6. CDR3 length equals 17 residues. The CDR3 DNA is TGTGCCAGCAGCGCACCGGGACTAGCGGGAGGAACAGATACGCAGTATTTT. This encodes CASSAPGLAGGTDTQYF.

The chain recombines TRBV6-1 with TRBJ2-1; the match to TRBD2 covers 11 bases. Germline V gene lookup returns CDR1 MNHNS and CDR2 SASEGT. The length of the CDR3 is 14 residues. Trimming cost V 9 bases and J 4 bases; bases outside gene matches: 5. CDR3 region: CASILAGAYNEQFF. CDR3 DNA sequence: TGTGCCAGTATACTAGCGGGGGCTTACAATGAGCAGTTCTTC.

This clone was observed once. The chain links TRBV7-7 to TRBJ1-1, with D unresolved. V lost 5 bases to trimming and J lost 0 bases, with 13 bases between them. Per germline, CDR1 SSHAT and CDR2 FNYEAQ (reference sequence). This CDR3 has 15 residues. Here the CDR3 reads CASSPPDIMNTEAFF. The CDR3 bases are TGTGCCAGCAGCCCCCCCGACATCATGAACACTGAAGCTTTCTTT. The whole variable domain, filled in from reference TRBV7-7 and TRBJ1-1, reads GAGVSQSPRYKVTKRGQDVTLRCDPISSHATLYWYQQALGQGPEFLTYFNYEAQPDKSGLPSDRFSAERPEGSISTLTIQRTEQRDSAMYRCASSPPDIMNTEAFFGQGTRLTVV.

This chain joins TRBV7-2 and TRBJ2-2, with D maybe TRBD1 (5 bases). The germline V gene encodes CDR1 SGHTA and CDR2 FQGNSA. The CDR3 has 13 residues. V shed 5 bases and J shed 7 bases, with 11 bases lying between them. The CDR3 protein is CASSPWTIGELFF. CDR3 nucleotide sequence: TGTGCCAGCAGCCCATGGACAATCGGGGAGCTGTTTTTT. Filled out from reference TRBV7-2 and TRBJ2-2, the complete variable domain reads GAGVSQSPSNKVTEKGKDVELRCDPISGHTALYWYRQSLGQGLEFLIYFQGNSAPDKSGLPSDRFSAERTGGSVSTLTIQRTQQEDSAVYLCASSPWTIGELFFGEGSRLTVL.

The J gene is TRBJ1-2, the V gene TRBV29-1; maybe TRBD1 (6 bases). The V gene's germline CDR1 is SQVTM and CDR2 ANQGSEA. Trimming shortened V by 6 bases and J by 1 base, and 12 bases separated the two germline ends. The CDR3 has 13 amino acids. This CDR3 reads CSVGADFNYGYTF. CDR3 bases: TGCAGCGTGGGGGCGGATTTTAACTATGGCTACACCTTC.

The chain uses TRBV2 and TRBJ1-5; perhaps TRBD1 as D (5 bases). CDR3 length: 12 amino acids. The V end was cut by 4 bases, the J end by 7 bases, with 8 bases between. Germline assignment: CDR1 SNHLY and CDR2 FYNNEI. CDR3 DNA: TGTGCCAGCAGTGTCAGGGTACAGCCCCAGCATTTT. As protein: CASSVRVQPQHF.

This rearrangement joins TRBV7-3 to TRBJ2-5, with a possible D match to TRBD2 (5 bases). In germline, CDR1 is SGHTA, CDR2 FQGTGA. The CDR3 runs to 13 residues. The germline V and J ends were trimmed by 6 bases and 5 bases, with 13 bases remaining between them. The CDR3 DNA reads TGTGCCAGCAGTCCCCGGCGGGCTGAGACCCAGTACTTC. It translates to CASSPRRAETQYF.

The CDR3 DNA reads as TGTGCCAGCAGCCCACTACCTACTAGCGGCCCGGGGACCCAGTACTTC. It encodes CASSPLPTSGPGTQYF. The chain joins TRBV7-2 to TRBJ2-5; 8 bases align to TRBD2. This CDR3 has 16 residues. The junction had 15 bases not matched to a gene; V was cut back by 5 bases and J by 7 bases. Germline CDR1 reads SGHTA; CDR2 reads FQGNSA.

The J gene is TRBJ2-3, the V gene TRBV5-1; 12 nucleotides align to TRBD2. V shed 4 bases, J shed 2 bases, and the junction held 8 bases outside the gene matches. Per the germline V gene, CDR1 is SGHRS and CDR2 is YFSETQ. The CDR3 consists of 17 residues. CDR3 sequence: CASSPGLAGSLTDTQYF. CDR3 in DNA: TGCGCCAGCAGCCCCGGACTAGCGGGATCCCTCACAGATACGCAGTATTTT.

The chain recombines TRBV6-2 or TRBV6-3 with TRBJ1-2; 9 bases fit TRBD1. This CDR3 has 13 residues. J was trimmed by 4 bases and V by 5 bases; bases with no gene match: 2. CDR1 is MNHEY, CDR2 SVGEGT, per germline. CDR3 coding DNA: TGTGCCAGCAGTGGACAGGGGTCCTATGGCTACACCTTC. Its protein product is CASSGQGSYGYTF.

The V and J genes are TRBV15 and TRBJ1-4, with D perhaps TRBD1 (5 bases). CDR1 LNHNV and CDR2 YYDKDF come from the germline V gene (reference sequence). The CDR3 is made up of 14 amino acids. V was cut by 5 bases and J by 2 bases, with 9 bases left in between. The chain's CDR3 is CATSPGNTNEKLFF. As DNA, the CDR3 is TGTGCCACCAGCCCAGGGAATACTAATGAAAAACTGTTTTTT.

The V and J genes are TRBV18 and TRBJ2-5, with D tentatively TRBD2 (5 bases). Germline CDR1 KGHSH, CDR2 LQKENI. Trimming left V 2 bases short and J 5 bases short, with 15 bases between. This CDR3 region has 15 residues. The CDR3 nucleotides are TGTGCCAGCTCACCATTTTCCGGGAACCGGGAGACCCAGTACTTC. It specifies CASSPFSGNRETQYF. The full variable domain, in which reference TRBV18 and TRBJ2-5 provide the parts outside the CDR3, is NAGVMQNPRHLVRRRGQEARLRCSPMKGHSHVYWYRQLPEEGLKFMVYLQKENIIDESGMPKERFSAEFPKEGPSILRIQQVVRGDSAAYFCASSPFSGNRETQYFGPGTRLLVL.

In this sample, this clone turned up once. The chain links TRBV28 to TRBJ2-5; TRBD1 aligns across 9 bases. V was clipped by 5 bases and J by 7 bases; unmatched bases: 11. CDR1 and CDR2 (germline): MDHEN, SYDVKM. The CDR3 is 15 residues long. CDR3 nucleotides: TGTGCCAGCAGTCCTCCCGGGACAGGGTTTCGGACCCAGTACTTC. This codes for CASSPPGTGFRTQYF.

This rearrangement joins TRBV28 to TRBJ2-7; 11 bases agree with TRBD2. V gave up 9 bases and J gave up 3 bases; unmatched junction bases: 7. CDR3 length: 14 amino acids. Per germline, CDR1 MDHEN and CDR2 SYDVKM. CDR3 sequence (DNA): TGTGCCAGTTCCCTAGCGGGAGGAAACTACGAGCAGTACTTC. Residues: CASSLAGGNYEQYF.

The rearrangement joins TRBV4-1 to TRBJ1-5; D is possibly TRBD1 (5 bases). Germline CDR1 is MGHRA and CDR2 is YSYEKL. Trimming pared 4 bases from V and 2 bases from J, leaving 6 bases between. The CDR3 is 13 residues long. The CDR3 bases are TGCGCCAGCAGCCCACAGGGCAATCAGCCCCAGCATTTT. Protein sequence: CASSPQGNQPQHF.

J is TRBJ2-7 and V is TRBV18, with D possibly matching TRBD1 (6 bases). V lost 3 bases to trimming and J lost 4 bases, with 13 bases between them. Germline V gene data show CDR1 as KGHSH and CDR2 as LQKENI. The CDR3 contains 14 residues. The CDR3 nucleotides are TGTGCCAGCTCACCTAGGACAGAAGTATACGAGCAGTACTTC. It specifies CASSPRTEVYEQYF.